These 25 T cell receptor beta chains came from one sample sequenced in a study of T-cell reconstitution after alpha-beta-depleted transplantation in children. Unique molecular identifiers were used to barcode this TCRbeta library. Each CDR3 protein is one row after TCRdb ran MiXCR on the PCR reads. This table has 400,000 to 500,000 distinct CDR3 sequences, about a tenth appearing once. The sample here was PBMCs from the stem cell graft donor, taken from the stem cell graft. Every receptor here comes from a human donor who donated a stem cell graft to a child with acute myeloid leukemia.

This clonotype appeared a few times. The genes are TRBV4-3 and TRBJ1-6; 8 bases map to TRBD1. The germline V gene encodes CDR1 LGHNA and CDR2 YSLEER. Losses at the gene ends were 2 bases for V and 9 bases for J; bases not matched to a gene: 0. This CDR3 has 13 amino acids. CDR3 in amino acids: CASSQTGGSPLHF. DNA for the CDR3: TGCGCCAGCAGCCAAACAGGGGGTTCACCCCTCCACTTT.

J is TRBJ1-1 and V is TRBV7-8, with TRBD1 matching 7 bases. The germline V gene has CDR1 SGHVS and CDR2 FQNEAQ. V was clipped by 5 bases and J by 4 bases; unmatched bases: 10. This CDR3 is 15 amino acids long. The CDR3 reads CASSLEGAGGTEAFF. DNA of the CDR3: TGTGCCAGCAGCCTTGAGGGGGCTGGAGGCACTGAAGCTTTCTTT.

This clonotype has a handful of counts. The CDR3 sequence: CASSRRSLQETQYF. The CDR3 DNA is TGTGCCAGCAGTCGACGGAGCCTTCAAGAGACCCAGTACTTC. The genes are TRBV25-1 and TRBJ2-5; D is unresolved. Germline assignment: CDR1 MGHDK and CDR2 SYGVNS. The CDR3 sequence is 14 residues long. The ends were cut back, 5 bases at V and 2 bases at J, with 12 bases in the middle. The variable domain in full, completed from reference TRBV25-1 and TRBJ2-5, reads EADIYQTPRYLVIGTGKKITLECSQTMGHDKMYWYQQDPGMELHLIHYSYGVNSTEKGDLSSESTVSRIRTEHFPLTLESARPSHTSQYLCASSRRSLQETQYFGPGTRLLVL.

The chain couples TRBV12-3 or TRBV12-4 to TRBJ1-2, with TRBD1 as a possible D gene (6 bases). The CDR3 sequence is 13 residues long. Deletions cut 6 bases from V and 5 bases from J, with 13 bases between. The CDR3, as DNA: TGTGCCAGCAGCTCCGGGACAACGTATGGCTACACCTTC. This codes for CASSSGTTYGYTF.

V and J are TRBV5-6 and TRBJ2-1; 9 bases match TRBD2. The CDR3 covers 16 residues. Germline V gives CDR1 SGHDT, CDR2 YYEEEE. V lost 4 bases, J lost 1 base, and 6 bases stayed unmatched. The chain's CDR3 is CASSEGLAPSYNEQFF. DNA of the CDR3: TGTGCCAGCAGCGAGGGACTAGCACCTTCCTACAATGAGCAGTTCTTC.

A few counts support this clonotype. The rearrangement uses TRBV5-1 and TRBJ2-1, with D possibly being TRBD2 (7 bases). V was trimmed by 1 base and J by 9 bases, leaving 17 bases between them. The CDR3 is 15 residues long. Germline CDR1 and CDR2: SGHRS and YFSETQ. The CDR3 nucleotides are TGCGCCAGCAGCTTGAGGTCGGGGGGCGGGGGTGAGCAGTTCTTC. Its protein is CASSLRSGGGGEQFF.

The CDR3 region is CASSLSSGQGLGGYTF. CDR3 nucleotides: TGTGCCAGCAGTTTATCGAGTGGGCAGGGCCTAGGTGGCTACACCTTC. The chain carries TRBV27 and TRBJ1-2; a weak D match, TRBD1 (5 bases). From germline, CDR1 is MNHEY and CDR2 SMNVEV (reference sequence). The CDR3 loop spans 16 amino acids. V was clipped by 0 bases and J by 7 bases, with 18 bases between them.

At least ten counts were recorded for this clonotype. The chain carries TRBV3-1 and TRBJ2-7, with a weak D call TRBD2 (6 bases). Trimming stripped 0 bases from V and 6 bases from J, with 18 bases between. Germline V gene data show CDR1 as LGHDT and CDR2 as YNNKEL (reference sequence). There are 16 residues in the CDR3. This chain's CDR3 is CASSQDASGSPLEQYF. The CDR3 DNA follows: TGTGCCAGCAGCCAAGATGCATCCGGGAGCCCCCTCGAGCAGTACTTC.

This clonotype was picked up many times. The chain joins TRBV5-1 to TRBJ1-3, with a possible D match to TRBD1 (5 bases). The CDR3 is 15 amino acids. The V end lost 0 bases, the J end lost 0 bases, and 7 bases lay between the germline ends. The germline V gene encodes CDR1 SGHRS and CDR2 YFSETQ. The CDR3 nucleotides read TGCGCCAGCAGCTTGGAGGGGAGCTCTGGAAACACCATATATTTT. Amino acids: CASSLEGSSGNTIYF.

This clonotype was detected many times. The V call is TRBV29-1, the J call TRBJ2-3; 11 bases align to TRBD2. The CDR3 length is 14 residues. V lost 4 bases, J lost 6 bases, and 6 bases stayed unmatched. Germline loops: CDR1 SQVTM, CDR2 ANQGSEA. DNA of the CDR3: TGCAGCGTTGGTAGCGGGAGGGCCTCGGATACGCAGTATTTT. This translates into CSVGSGRASDTQYF.

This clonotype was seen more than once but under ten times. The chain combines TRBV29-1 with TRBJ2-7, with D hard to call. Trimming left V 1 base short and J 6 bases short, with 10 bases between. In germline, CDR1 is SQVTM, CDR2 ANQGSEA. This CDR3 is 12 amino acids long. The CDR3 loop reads CSVEVGMLEQYF. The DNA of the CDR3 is TGCAGCGTTGAAGTGGGAATGCTCGAGCAGTACTTC.

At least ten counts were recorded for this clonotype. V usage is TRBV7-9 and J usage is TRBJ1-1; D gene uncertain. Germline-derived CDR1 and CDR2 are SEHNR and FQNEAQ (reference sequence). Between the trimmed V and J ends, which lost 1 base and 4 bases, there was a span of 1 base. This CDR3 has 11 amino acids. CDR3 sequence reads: CASSLGTEAFF. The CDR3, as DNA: TGTGCCAGCAGCTTAGGCACTGAAGCTTTCTTT.

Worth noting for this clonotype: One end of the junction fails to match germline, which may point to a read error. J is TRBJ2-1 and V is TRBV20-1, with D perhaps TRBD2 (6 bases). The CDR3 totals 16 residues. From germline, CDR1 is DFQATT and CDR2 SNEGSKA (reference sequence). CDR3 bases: TGCTGTGCTGCACGAGCGGGTAGCGTCTCCCGAAATGAGCAGTTCTTC. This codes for CCAARAGSVSRNEQFF.

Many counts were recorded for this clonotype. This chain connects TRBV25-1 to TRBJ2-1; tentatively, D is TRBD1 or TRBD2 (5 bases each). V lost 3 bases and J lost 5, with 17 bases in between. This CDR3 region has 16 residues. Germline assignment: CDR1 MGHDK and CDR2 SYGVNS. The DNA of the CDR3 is TGTGCCAGCAGTGACCCAGCCGGGACCGTCGACAATGAGCAGTTCTTC. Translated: CASSDPAGTVDNEQFF.

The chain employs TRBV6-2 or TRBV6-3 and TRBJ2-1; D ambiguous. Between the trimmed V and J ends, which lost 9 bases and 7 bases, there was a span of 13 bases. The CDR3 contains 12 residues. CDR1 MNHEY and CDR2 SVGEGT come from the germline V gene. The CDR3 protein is CASREYRNEQFF. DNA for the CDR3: TGTGCCAGTAGAGAGTACCGAAATGAGCAGTTCTTC.

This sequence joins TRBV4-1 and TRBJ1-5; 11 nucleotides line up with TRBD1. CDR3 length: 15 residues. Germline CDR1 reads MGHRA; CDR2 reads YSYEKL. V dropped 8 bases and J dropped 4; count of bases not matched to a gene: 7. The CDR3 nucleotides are TGCGCCAGCGCGGCGGACAGGGGGCTTAATCAGCCCCAGCATTTT. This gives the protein CASAADRGLNQPQHF.

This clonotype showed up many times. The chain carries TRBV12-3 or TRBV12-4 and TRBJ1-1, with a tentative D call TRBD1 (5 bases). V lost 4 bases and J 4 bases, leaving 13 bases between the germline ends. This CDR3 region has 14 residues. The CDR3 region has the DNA TGTGCCAGCAGTTCCCGGGATGGGGGCACTGAAGCTTTCTTT. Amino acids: CASSSRDGGTEAFF.

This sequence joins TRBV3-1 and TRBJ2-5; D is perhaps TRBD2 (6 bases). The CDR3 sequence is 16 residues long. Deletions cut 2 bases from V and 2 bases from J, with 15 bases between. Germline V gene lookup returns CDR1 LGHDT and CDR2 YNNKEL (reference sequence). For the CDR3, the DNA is TGTGCCAGCAGCCAAAACGATCCGGGAGCTCAAGAGACCCAGTACTTC. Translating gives CASSQNDPGAQETQYF.

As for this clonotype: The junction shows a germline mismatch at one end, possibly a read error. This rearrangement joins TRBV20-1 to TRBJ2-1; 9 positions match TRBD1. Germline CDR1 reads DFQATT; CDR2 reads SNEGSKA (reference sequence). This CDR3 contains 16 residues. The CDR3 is CCALPMTGGSYNEQFF. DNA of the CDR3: TGCTGTGCTCTGCCCATGACAGGGGGCTCCTACAATGAGCAGTTCTTC.

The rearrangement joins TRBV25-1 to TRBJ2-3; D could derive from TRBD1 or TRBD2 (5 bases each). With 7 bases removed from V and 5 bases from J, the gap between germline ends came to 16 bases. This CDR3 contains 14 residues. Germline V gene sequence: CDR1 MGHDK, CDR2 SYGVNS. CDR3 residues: CASTQSRDVDTQYF. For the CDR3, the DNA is TGTGCCAGCACTCAATCCCGGGACGTAGATACGCAGTATTTT.

The CDR3 coding sequence is TGTGCCAGCAGCCCCCGGTTGGACAGGGGTTTCGAGACCCAGTACTTC. Its translation: CASSPRLDRGFETQYF. The J gene is TRBJ2-5, the V gene TRBV11-1, with 9 bases identical to TRBD1. Germline V CDR1 and CDR2: SGHAT, FQDESV (reference sequence). The V gene end was trimmed by 5 bases and the J gene end by 5 bases; junction bases not matched to a gene: 12. The CDR3 sequence is 16 residues long.

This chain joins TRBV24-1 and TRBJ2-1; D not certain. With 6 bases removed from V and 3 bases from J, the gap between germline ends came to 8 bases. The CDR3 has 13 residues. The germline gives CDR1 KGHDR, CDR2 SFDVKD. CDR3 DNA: TGTGCCACCAGTCAGGCAGGCTACAATGAGCAGTTCTTC. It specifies CATSQAGYNEQFF.

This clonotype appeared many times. CDR3 residues: CASSVHLAGGRDTQYF. The CDR3 nucleotides are TGTGCCAGCAGCGTACATCTAGCGGGAGGGCGGGATACGCAGTATTTT. This chain uses TRBV9 with TRBJ2-3; 12 bases agree with TRBD2. The CDR3 runs to 16 residues. CDR1 is SGDLS, CDR2 YYNGEE, per germline. V dropped 1 base and J dropped 6; count of bases not matched to a gene: 6.

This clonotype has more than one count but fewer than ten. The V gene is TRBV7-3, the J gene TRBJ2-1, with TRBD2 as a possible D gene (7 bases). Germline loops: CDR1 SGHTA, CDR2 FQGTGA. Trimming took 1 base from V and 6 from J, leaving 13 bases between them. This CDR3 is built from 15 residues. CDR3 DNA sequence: TGTGCCAGCAGCTTAATGGGGGGGGCCCCCAATGAGCAGTTCTTC. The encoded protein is CASSLMGGAPNEQFF.

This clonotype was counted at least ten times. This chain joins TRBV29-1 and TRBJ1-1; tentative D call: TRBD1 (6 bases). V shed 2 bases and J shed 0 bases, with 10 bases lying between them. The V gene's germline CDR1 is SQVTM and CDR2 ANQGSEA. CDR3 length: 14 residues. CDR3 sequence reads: CSVELGALNTEAFF. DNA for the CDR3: TGCAGCGTTGAATTGGGGGCTCTGAACACTGAAGCTTTCTTT.